The clone carrying this T cell receptor beta chain was found a few times. The antigen is unknown. The sample originates from a study of vaccination and CD4 T cells after COVID-19. Study-level information: Ranging from 14 to 241, the interval between dose two and post-vaccine sampling had a median of approximately 77 days. Every culture used as a control got a CEFX pool, an HIV-1 Nef pool, or no peptide.

The CDR3 spans 13 residues. The germline V and J ends were trimmed by 1 base and 4 bases, with 8 bases remaining between them. Germline lookup yields CDR1 SGHTA and CDR2 FQGNSA. Oncomine TCR Beta short-read sequencing was applied to DNA from cultured CD4+ T cells. Researchers extracted genomic DNA from CD4+ T cells that had been cultured. Each CDR3 protein is one row after TCRdb ran MiXCR on the PCR reads. The sample includes approximately 10,000 distinct CDR3 sequences, 45% of them seen just once. Overall study findings and caveats: Nearly all convalescent vaccine-specific clones, 304 of 307, recognized only SARS-CoV-2 spike.

Treatment here: approximately 11-day PBMC culture with coronavirus spike peptide pools or control peptides (ViraFEST assay). The source of this sequence is a human donor with COVID-19. Sequenced here: cultured CD4+ T cells from blood, sampled after SARS-CoV-2 vaccination. The V call is TRBV7-2, the J call TRBJ2-7; D gene uncertain. The CDR3 protein is CASSLDLMYEQYF. The CDR3 bases are TGTGCCAGCAGCTTAGATTTGATGTACGAGCAGTACTTC. Full variable domain (missing parts from reference TRBV7-2 and TRBJ2-7): GAGVSQSPSNKVTEKGKDVELRCDPISGHTALYWYRQSLGQGLEFLIYFQGNSAPDKSGLPSDRFSAERTGGSVSTLTIQRTQQEDSAVYLCASSLDLMYEQYFGPGTRLTVT.